Below, 18 T cell receptor beta chains from the same sample are listed, as sequenced in a study of breast tumors, draining lymph nodes, adjacent tissues. TCRdb ran MiXCR on the multiplex PCR reads and lists one entry per CDR3 protein. This table has about 140,000 distinct CDR3 sequences, 30% to 35% appearing once. Axillary draining lymph nodes of breast cancer patients supplied the node samples. Sequences were obtained from axillary lymph node tissue. The source of these receptors is a female donor with breast cancer. Some clones in this sample may be carry-over from other donors' samples.

This clonotype has at least ten counts. The genes are TRBV29-1 and TRBJ2-5; D perhaps matches TRBD2 (6 bases). The CDR3 covers 15 residues. V was trimmed by 6 bases and J by 2 bases, leaving 19 bases between them. CDR1 and CDR2 (germline): SQVTM, ANQGSEA. CDR3 bases: TGCAGCGTCGCCGGGGGAGGCGGTTGGCAAGAGACCCAGTACTTC. Residues: CSVAGGGGWQETQYF.

This clonotype showed up many times. The chain links TRBV30 to TRBJ2-1; 7 bases align to TRBD1. In germline, CDR1 is GTSNPN, CDR2 SVGIG (reference sequence). Unmatched junction bases numbered 5, after V lost 3 bases and J lost 9 bases. This CDR3 is built from 12 residues. The DNA of the CDR3 is TGTGCCTGGAGCCAGACAGGGACTGAGCAGTTCTTC. This codes for CAWSQTGTEQFF.

Only one count was recorded for this clonotype. V usage is TRBV24-1 and J usage is TRBJ2-5, with 9 bases fitting TRBD2. The junction had 4 bases not matched to a gene; V was cut back by 3 bases and J by 3 bases. CDR3 length equals 15 residues. Germline assignment: CDR1 KGHDR and CDR2 SFDVKD. In DNA, the CDR3 is TGTGCCACCAGTGATGGTCTAGCGGGAAAAGAGACCCAGTACTTC. This encodes CATSDGLAGKETQYF.

The sample holds a few counts of this clonotype. A single base separates this from a much larger clone, so it may be a read error. This CDR3 reads CASSHDLWNEQFF. Here the CDR3 DNA reads TGTGCCAGCAGTCATGACCTCTGGAATGAGCAGTTCTTC. The V and J genes are TRBV6-2 or TRBV6-3 and TRBJ2-1; D unclear. Between the trimmed V and J ends, which lost 5 bases and 7 bases, there was a span of 12 bases. Germline assignment: CDR1 MNHEY and CDR2 SVGEGT. This CDR3 contains 13 residues.

On this clonotype itself: A junction boundary mismatches the germline segment, possibly from a read error. The chain's CDR3 is CASRPEAANYGYTF. CDR3 DNA sequence: TGTGCCAGCAGACCCGAAGCGGCTAACTATGGCTACACCTTT. The chain recombines TRBV6-1 with TRBJ1-2; D not resolved. Germline loops: CDR1 MNHNS, CDR2 SASEGT. The CDR3 is made up of 14 amino acids.

On this clonotype: A much larger clone lies a single base off, so this may be a read error. The chain combines TRBV9 with TRBJ1-2, with TRBD1 matching 8 bases. The CDR3 is 15 residues long. CDR1 is SGDLS, CDR2 YYNGEE, per germline. The CDR3 DNA follows: TGTGCCAGCAGCCCTGGACAGGGAACTAACTATGGCTCCACCTTC. It translates to CASSPGQGTNYGSTF.

In its sample, this clonotype was seen many times. V gene TRBV6-1 combines with J gene TRBJ1-5; tentatively, D is TRBD1 (5 bases). The germline gives CDR1 MNHNS, CDR2 SASEGT. V dropped 0 bases and J dropped 3 bases, with 9 bases sitting between them. The CDR3 consists of 15 residues. For the CDR3, the DNA is TGTGCCAGCAGTGAAGCTCCGGGACCCAATCAGCCCCAGCATTTT. This translates into CASSEAPGPNQPQHF.

This clonotype was seen many times. CDR3 DNA: TGTGCCAGCAGCAAGACAGGGGGCCAAGAGACCCAGTACTTC. It translates to CASSKTGGQETQYF. The chain has TRBV5-4 and TRBJ2-5; TRBD1 matches at 9 bases. V trimming: 4 bases; J trimming: 1 base; junction bases outside the gene matches: 2. Germline V gives CDR1 SGHNT, CDR2 YYREEE (reference sequence). The CDR3 is made up of 14 amino acids.

This clonotype was seen ten or more times. This chain uses TRBV20-1 with TRBJ1-6; D ambiguous. The germline V and J ends were trimmed by 7 bases and 6 bases, with 13 bases remaining between them. The CDR3 contains 13 residues. Germline lookup yields CDR1 DFQATT and CDR2 SNEGSKA (reference sequence). CDR3 nucleotide sequence: TGCAGTGTTAGTACGGACTTTAATTCACCCCTCCACTTT. Amino acids: CSVSTDFNSPLHF.

This clonotype was detected many times. This chain joins TRBV12-3 or TRBV12-4 and TRBJ2-7, with 7 bases that match TRBD1. V trimming: 5 bases; J trimming: 5 bases; junction bases outside the gene matches: 9. The CDR3 sequence is 14 residues long. CDR3 in amino acids: CASSGQTGFHEQYF. Here the CDR3 DNA reads TGTGCCAGCAGTGGGCAGACAGGGTTCCACGAGCAGTACTTC.

This clonotype was counted at least ten times. This chain connects TRBV28 to TRBJ2-7, with 7 positions matching TRBD1. V lost 2 bases to trimming and J lost 7 bases; unmatched junction nucleotides: 11. The germline V gene encodes CDR1 MDHEN and CDR2 SYDVKM. This CDR3 contains 15 residues. The CDR3 nucleotides are TGTGCCAGCAGTTTAAGTTTCGGGACAGTAAAAGAGCAGTACTTC. Its translation is CASSLSFGTVKEQYF. Full variable domain (missing parts from reference TRBV28 and TRBJ2-7): DVKVTQSSRYLVKRTGEKVFLECVQDMDHENMFWYRQDPGLGLRLIYFSYDVKMKEKGDIPEGYSVSREKKERFSLILESASTNQTSMYLCASSLSFGTVKEQYFGPGTRLTVT.

This clonotype occurred a few times. This may stem from a read error, because a much larger clone lies one nucleotide away. The chain has TRBV11-3 and TRBJ2-1; TRBD1 is a possible D gene (5 bases). V lost 1 base and J lost 9, with 10 bases in between. The CDR3 extends over 13 amino acids. Germline V CDR1 and CDR2: SGHNT, YENEEA. The CDR3 nucleotides read TGTGCCAGCAGCTTAGGGCAGGACACTGAGCAGTTCTTC. Residues: CASSLGQDTEQFF.

This clonotype appeared many times. This chain uses TRBV2 with TRBJ1-2; D not certain. The germline CDR1 and CDR2 sequences are SNHLY and FYNNEI. The CDR3 runs to 13 residues. V was cut by 6 bases and J by 0 bases, with 8 bases left in between. The CDR3 sequence: CASSAYPNYGYTF. The DNA for the CDR3 is TGTGCCAGCAGCGCGTATCCTAACTATGGCTACACCTTC.

The genes are TRBV20-1 and TRBJ2-7, with 8 positions matching TRBD1. There are 13 residues in the CDR3. CDR1 and CDR2 from the germline V gene are DFQATT and SNEGSKA (reference sequence). CDR3 coding DNA: TGCGATGTGGGGACAGGCGGGACAGCCGAGCAGTACTTC. Translation: CDVGTGGTAEQYF.

V gene TRBV29-1 combines with J gene TRBJ2-1; 10 bases agree with TRBD2. Germline-derived CDR1 and CDR2 are SQVTM and ANQGSEA. With V trimmed by 8 bases and J by 6 bases, 13 bases remained unmatched. CDR3 size: 15 residues. This CDR3 reads CSSQTGTSVGNEQFF. DNA for the CDR3: TGCAGCAGCCAAACCGGGACTAGCGTCGGCAATGAGCAGTTCTTC.

The chain employs TRBV27 and TRBJ2-3; D might be TRBD2 (5 bases). The V gene lost 5 bases and the J gene lost 10 bases, with 19 bases spanning the gap. Germline CDR1 and CDR2: MNHEY and SMNVEV (reference sequence). The CDR3 totals 14 residues. The CDR3 DNA is TGTGCCAGCAGTCCGGGATCGCCCCCTAGCCCGCAGTATTTT. Amino acids: CASSPGSPPSPQYF.

This clonotype was recorded at least ten times. The CDR3 DNA sequence: TGTGCCAGCAGCCAAGGACATGGGGATGGAGGCACTGAAGCTTTCTTT. Protein sequence: CASSQGHGDGGTEAFF. This rearrangement joins TRBV4-2 to TRBJ1-1, with D unclear. Trimming left V 1 base short and J 4 bases short, with 16 bases between. The CDR3 is made up of 16 amino acids. Germline CDR1 reads LGHNA; CDR2 reads YNFKEQ.

The V and J genes are TRBV5-1 and TRBJ2-3, with 7 bases that match TRBD1. The CDR3 spans 14 residues. V trimming: 9 bases; J trimming: 7 bases; junction bases outside the gene matches: 14. Germline CDR1 and CDR2: SGHRS and YFSETQ. The CDR3 is CATKAGTAPNTQYF. In DNA form, the CDR3 reads TGCGCCACCAAGGCCGGGACAGCGCCCAATACGCAGTATTTT.